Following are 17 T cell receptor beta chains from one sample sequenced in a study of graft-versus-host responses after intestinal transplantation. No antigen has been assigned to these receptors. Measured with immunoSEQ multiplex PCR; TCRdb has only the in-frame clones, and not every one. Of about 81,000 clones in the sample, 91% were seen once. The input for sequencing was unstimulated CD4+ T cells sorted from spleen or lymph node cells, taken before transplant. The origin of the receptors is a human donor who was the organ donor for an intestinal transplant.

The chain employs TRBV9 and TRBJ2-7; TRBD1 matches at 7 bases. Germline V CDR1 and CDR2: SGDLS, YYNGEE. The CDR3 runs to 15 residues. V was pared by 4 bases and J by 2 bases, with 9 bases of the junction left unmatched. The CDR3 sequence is CASSRGTDPPYEQYF. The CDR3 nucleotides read TGTGCCAGCAGCCGTGGGACAGATCCACCCTACGAGCAGTACTTC.

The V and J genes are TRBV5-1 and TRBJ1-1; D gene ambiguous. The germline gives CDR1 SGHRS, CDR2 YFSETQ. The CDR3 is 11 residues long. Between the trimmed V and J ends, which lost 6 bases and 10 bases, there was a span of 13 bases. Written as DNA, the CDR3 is TGCGCCAGCAACTTCGCAGGTGGAGCTTTCTTT. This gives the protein CASNFAGGAFF.

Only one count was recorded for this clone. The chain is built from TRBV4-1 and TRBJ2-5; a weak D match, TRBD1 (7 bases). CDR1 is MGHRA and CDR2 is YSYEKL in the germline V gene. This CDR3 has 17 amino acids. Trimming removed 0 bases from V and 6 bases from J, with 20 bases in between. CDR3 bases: TGCGCCAGCAGCCAAGATCGTCGACTAGGGGGCAAACAGACCCAGTACTTC. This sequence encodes CASSQDRRLGGKQTQYF.

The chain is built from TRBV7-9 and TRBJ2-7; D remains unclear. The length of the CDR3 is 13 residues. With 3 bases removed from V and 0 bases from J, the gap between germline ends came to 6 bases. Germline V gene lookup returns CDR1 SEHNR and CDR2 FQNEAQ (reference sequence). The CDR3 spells CASSFTTSYEQYF. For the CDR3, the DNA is TGTGCCAGCAGCTTTACAACCTCCTACGAGCAGTACTTC.

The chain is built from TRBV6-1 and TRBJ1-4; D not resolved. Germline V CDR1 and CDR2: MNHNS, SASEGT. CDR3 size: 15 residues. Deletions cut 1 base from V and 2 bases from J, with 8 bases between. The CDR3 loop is CASSEVMQTNEKLFF. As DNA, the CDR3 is TGTGCCAGCAGTGAAGTAATGCAGACTAATGAAAAACTGTTTTTT.

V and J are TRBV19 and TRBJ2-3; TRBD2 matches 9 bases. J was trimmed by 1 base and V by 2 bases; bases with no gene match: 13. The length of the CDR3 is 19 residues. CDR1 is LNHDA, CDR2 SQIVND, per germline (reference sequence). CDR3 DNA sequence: TGTGCCAGTAGTATAATACCGTTCTCTAGCGGGACCCGCACAGATACGCAGTATTTT. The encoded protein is CASSIIPFSSGTRTDTQYF. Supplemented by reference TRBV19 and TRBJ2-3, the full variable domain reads DGGITQSPKYLFRKEGQNVTLSCEQNLNHDAMYWYRQDPGQGLRLIYYSQIVNDFQKGDIAEGYSVSREKKESFPLTVTSAQKNPTAFYLCASSIIPFSSGTRTDTQYFGPGTRLTVL.

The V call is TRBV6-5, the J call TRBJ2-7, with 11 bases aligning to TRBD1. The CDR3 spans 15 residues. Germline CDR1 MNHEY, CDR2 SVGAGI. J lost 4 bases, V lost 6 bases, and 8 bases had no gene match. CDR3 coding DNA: TGTGCCAGCAGATACGCAGGACAGGGGGCTTACGAGCAGTACTTC. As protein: CASRYAGQGAYEQYF.

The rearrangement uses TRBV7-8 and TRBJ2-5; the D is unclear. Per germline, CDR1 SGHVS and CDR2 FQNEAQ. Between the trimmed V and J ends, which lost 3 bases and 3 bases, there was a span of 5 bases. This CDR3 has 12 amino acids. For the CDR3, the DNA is TGTGCCAGCAGCTTTACAAAAGAGACCCAGTACTTC. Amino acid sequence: CASSFTKETQYF.

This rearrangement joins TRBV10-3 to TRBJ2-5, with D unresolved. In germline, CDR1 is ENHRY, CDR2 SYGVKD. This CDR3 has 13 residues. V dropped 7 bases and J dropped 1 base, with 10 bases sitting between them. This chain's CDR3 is CAINSYSQETQYF. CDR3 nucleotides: TGTGCCATCAATTCCTACAGCCAAGAGACCCAGTACTTC.

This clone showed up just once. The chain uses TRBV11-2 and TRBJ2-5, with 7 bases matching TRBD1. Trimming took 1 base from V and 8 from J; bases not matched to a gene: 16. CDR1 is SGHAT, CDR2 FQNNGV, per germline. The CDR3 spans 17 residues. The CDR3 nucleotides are TGTGCCAGCAGCTTAGCCCCGGGACAGTTCCTTTGGTTAACCCAGTACTTC. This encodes CASSLAPGQFLWLTQYF.

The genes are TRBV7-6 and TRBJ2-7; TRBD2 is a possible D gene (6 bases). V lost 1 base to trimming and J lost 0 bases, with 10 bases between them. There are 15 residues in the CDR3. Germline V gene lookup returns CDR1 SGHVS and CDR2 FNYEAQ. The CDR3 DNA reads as TGTGCCAGCAGCTTAGTAGCGACTAGCTCCTACGAGCAGTACTTC. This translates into CASSLVATSSYEQYF.

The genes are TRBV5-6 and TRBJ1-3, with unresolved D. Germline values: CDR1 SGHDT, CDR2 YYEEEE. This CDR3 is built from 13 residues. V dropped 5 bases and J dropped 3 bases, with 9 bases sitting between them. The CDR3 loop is CASSLGSGNTIYF. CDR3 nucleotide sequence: TGTGCCAGCAGTTTAGGGAGTGGAAACACCATATATTTT. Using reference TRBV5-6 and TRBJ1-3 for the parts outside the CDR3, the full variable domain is DAGVTQSPTHLIKTRGQQVTLRCSPKSGHDTVSWYQQALGQGPQFIFQYYEEEERQRGNFPDRFSGHQFPNYSSELNVNALLLGDSALYLCASSLGSGNTIYFGEGSWLTVV.

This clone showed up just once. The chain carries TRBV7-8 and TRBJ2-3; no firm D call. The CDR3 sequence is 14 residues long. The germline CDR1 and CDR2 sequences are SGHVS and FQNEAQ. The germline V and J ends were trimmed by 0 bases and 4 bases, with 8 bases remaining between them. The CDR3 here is CASSLAYIPDTQYF. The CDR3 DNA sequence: TGTGCCAGCAGCTTAGCGTATATCCCAGATACGCAGTATTTT.

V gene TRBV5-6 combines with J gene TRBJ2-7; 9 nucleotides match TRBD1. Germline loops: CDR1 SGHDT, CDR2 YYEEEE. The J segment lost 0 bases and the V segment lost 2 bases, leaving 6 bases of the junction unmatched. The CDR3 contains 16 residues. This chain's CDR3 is CASSFLHRGHSYEQYF. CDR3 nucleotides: TGTGCCAGCAGCTTCCTACACAGGGGGCACTCCTACGAGCAGTACTTC.

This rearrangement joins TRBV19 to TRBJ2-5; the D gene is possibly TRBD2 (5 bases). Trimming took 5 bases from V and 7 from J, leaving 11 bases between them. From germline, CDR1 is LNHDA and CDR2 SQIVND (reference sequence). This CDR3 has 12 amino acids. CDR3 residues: CASSPTSGTQYF. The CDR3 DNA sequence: TGTGCCAGTAGTCCAACCAGCGGGACCCAGTACTTC. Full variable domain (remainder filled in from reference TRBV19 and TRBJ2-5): DGGITQSPKYLFRKEGQNVTLSCEQNLNHDAMYWYRQDPGQGLRLIYYSQIVNDFQKGDIAEGYSVSREKKESFPLTVTSAQKNPTAFYLCASSPTSGTQYFGPGTRLLVL.

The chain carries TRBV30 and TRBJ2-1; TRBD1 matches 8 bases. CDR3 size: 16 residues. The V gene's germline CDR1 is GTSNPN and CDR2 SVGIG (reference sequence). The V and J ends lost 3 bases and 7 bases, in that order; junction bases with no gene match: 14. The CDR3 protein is CAWRAFKDREKNEQFF. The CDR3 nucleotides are TGTGCCTGGAGAGCTTTCAAGGACAGGGAAAAAAATGAGCAGTTCTTC.

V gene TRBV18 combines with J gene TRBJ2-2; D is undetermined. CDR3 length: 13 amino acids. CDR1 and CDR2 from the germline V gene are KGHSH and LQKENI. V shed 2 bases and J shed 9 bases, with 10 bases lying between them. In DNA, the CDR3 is TGTGCCAGCTCACCAGACGGGTCCCGGGAGCTGTTTTTT. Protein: CASSPDGSRELFF.